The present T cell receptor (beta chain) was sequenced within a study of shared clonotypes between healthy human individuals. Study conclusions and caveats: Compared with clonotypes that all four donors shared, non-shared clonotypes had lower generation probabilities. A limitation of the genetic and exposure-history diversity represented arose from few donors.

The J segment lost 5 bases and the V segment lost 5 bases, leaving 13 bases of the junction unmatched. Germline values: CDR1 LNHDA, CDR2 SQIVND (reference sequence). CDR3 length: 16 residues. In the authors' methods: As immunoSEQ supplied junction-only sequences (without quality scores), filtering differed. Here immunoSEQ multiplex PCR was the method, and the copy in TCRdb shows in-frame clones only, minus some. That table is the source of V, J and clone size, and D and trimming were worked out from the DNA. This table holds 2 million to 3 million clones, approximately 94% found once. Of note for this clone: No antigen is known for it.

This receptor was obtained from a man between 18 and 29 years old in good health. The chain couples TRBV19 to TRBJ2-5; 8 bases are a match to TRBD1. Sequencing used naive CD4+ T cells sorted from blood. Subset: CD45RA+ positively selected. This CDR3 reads CASSHSRGQTVETQYF. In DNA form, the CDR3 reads TGTGCCAGTAGTCACTCCAGGGGGCAGACTGTGGAGACCCAGTACTTC. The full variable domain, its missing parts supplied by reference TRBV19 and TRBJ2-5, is DGGITQSPKYLFRKEGQNVTLSCEQNLNHDAMYWYRQDPGQGLRLIYYSQIVNDFQKGDIAEGYSVSREKKESFPLTVTSAQKNPTAFYLCASSHSRGQTVETQYFGPGTRLLVL.